Listed below are T cell receptor beta chains from one sample, sequenced in a study of blood T cell repertoires in COVID-19. Clones were read by immunoSEQ multiplex PCR, and TCRdb kept only the in-frame ones, dropping some. This repertoire shows about 220,000 clones, less than 90% found once; its top ten account for less than 20%. Material for sequencing was peripheral blood. Receptors originate from a man aged 25 to 40 with active or convalescent COVID-19. The CDR3 runs from the conserved cysteine through the conserved F or W. The D gene is left open where the match is weak. The size field is filled for only some rows; it gives once, few, many or a size class.

>TRBV7-4|TRBJ1-5|once|NA
CASSLAGDNYNQPQHF
TGTGCCAGCAGCTTAGCCGGGGACAATTACAATCAGCCCCAGCATTTT
>TRBV7-3|TRBJ2-2|NA|NA
CASSAGGTNANIGELFF
TGTGCCAGCAGCGCAGGAGGGACGAATGCAAACATCGGGGAGCTGTTTTTT
>TRBV28|TRBJ1-5|few|NA
CASSPTGQRGPQHF
TGTGCCAGCAGTCCGACAGGTCAAAGGGGGCCCCAGCATTTT
>TRBV2|TRBJ1-1|once|NA
CASSVSGDTRKAFF
TGTGCCAGCAGTGTGAGTGGGGACACACGTAAGGCTTTCTTT
>TRBV19|TRBJ1-5|NA|NA
CASTSAGGLDQPQHF
TGTGCCAGTACCTCTGCGGGGGGACTGGATCAGCCCCAGCATTTT
>TRBV4-3|TRBJ2-3|once|TRBD2
CASSQDRGTGGGTDTQYF
TGCGCCAGCAGCCAAGATCGAGGAACGGGAGGGGGCACAGATACGCAGTATTTT
>TRBV7-9|TRBJ1-5|NA|NA
CASSLAGGGNQPQHF
TGTGCCAGCAGCTTAGCAGGGGGTGGCAATCAGCCCCAGCATTTT
>TRBV3-1/TRBV3-2|TRBJ1-3|NA|TRBD1
CASSHKGDSSGSGNTIYF
TGTGCCAGCAGCCATAAAGGGGACAGCTCCGGCTCTGGAAACACCATATATTTT
>TRBV5-4|TRBJ1-2|NA|TRBD1
CASSVPPGQGNYGYTF
TGTGCCAGCAGCGTACCACCGGGACAGGGGAACTATGGCTACACCTTC
>TRBV5-1|TRBJ1-1|NA|NA
CASSTQGGNTEAFF
TGCGCCAGCAGCACACAAGGGGGGAACACTGAAGCTTTCTTT
>TRBV9|TRBJ2-7|NA|NA
CASSPLDDEQYF
TGTGCCAGCAGCCCCCTAGACGACGAGCAGTACTTC
>TRBV4-3|TRBJ1-1|NA|TRBD1
CASSHLPGQGLGNTEAFF
TGCGCCAGCAGCCACCTACCGGGACAGGGGCTAGGGAACACTGAAGCTTTCTTT
>TRBV9|TRBJ2-5|NA|TRBD1
CASSVGTGRETQYF
TGTGCCAGCAGCGTAGGGACAGGGAGAGAGACCCAGTACTTC
>TRBV5-4|TRBJ2-3|NA|NA
CASSLEWGGTSTDTQYF
TGTGCCAGCAGCTTGGAGTGGGGCGGTACTAGCACAGATACGCAGTATTTT
>TRBV28|TRBJ2-7|NA|TRBD1
CASSPRSRQGSYEQYF
TGTGCCAGCAGTCCGCGATCCCGACAGGGATCCTACGAGCAGTACTTC
>TRBV6-5|TRBJ1-1|NA|TRBD1
CASRDREAFVTEAFF
TGTGCCAGCAGGGACAGGGAAGCCTTTGTCACTGAAGCTTTCTTT
>TRBV30|TRBJ1-2|NA|NA
CAWSVGEVTDYGYTF
TGTGCCTGGAGTGTAGGCGAAGTGACTGACTATGGCTACACCTTC
>TRBV6-5|TRBJ1-5|NA|NA
CASSITQGRQPQHF
TGTGCCAGCAGTATAACACAGGGTCGGCAGCCCCAGCATTTT
>TRBV11-2|TRBJ2-5|NA|NA
CASSPGRQETQYF
TGTGCCAGCAGCCCGGGGAGACAAGAGACCCAGTACTTC
>TRBV5-1|TRBJ1-5|NA|TRBD1
CASSETGDPREPQHF
TGCGCCAGCAGCGAAACAGGGGACCCCAGGGAGCCCCAGCATTTT
>TRBV7-8|TRBJ1-2|once|NA
CASSSRTGDSGYTF
TGTGCCAGCAGCTCCCGGACGGGAGACTCGGGCTACACCTTC
>TRBV7-2|TRBJ2-1|NA|TRBD2
CASSRTGTSGSHEQFF
TGTGCCAGCAGCCGCACCGGGACTAGCGGGTCCCATGAGCAGTTCTTC
>TRBV7-9|TRBJ1-2|NA|NA
CASSLSFLFGYTF
TGTGCCAGCAGCTTGTCTTTTTTGTTTGGCTACACCTTC
>TRBV7-2|TRBJ2-3|NA|TRBD2
CASTSGTTSWDTQYF
TGTGCCAGCACCTCGGGAACGACTAGCTGGGATACGCAGTATTTT
>TRBV3-1/TRBV3-2|TRBJ1-2|NA|NA
CASKSGQLDYGYTF
TGTGCCAGCAAAAGCGGACAGTTAGACTATGGCTACACCTTC
>TRBV4-3|TRBJ2-5|NA|NA
CASSQDRQGQETQYF
TGCGCCAGCAGCCAAGATCGGCAGGGGCAAGAGACCCAGTACTTC
>TRBV14|TRBJ2-7|NA|TRBD2
CASSHRLAGDWEQYF
TGTGCCAGCAGCCATCGGCTAGCGGGGGATTGGGAGCAGTACTTC
>TRBV4-3|TRBJ2-7|NA|TRBD2
CASSQDPSGEETSEQYF
TGCGCCAGCAGCCAAGATCCTAGCGGGGAGGAGACTTCCGAGCAGTACTTC
>TRBV10-3|TRBJ2-7|NA|TRBD1
CAISESRGLIYEQYF
TGTGCCATCAGTGAGTCCAGGGGGCTAATCTACGAGCAGTACTTC
>TRBV5-5|TRBJ2-6|NA|TRBD1
CASSPDRGRSAPGANVLTF
TGTGCCAGCAGCCCTGACAGGGGGCGCAGTGCCCCTGGGGCCAACGTCCTGACTTTC